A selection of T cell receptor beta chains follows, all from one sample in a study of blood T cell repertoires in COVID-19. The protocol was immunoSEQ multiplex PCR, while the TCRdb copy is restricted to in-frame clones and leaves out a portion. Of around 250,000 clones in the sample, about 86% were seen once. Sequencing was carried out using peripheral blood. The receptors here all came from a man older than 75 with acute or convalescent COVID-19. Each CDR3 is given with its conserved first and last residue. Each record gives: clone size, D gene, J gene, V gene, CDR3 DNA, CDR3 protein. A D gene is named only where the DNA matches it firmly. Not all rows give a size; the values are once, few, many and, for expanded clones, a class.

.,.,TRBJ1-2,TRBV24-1,TGTGCCACCAGTGACTCGCGTGGCTATGGCTACACCTTC,CATSDSRGYGYTF
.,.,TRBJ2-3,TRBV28,TGTGCCAGCAGTTTACCCAGGGTGGGGGATACGCAGTATTTT,CASSLPRVGDTQYF
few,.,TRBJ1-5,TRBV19,TGTGCCAGTAGTATTGCGGGGGGCGGACAGCCCCAGCATTTT,CASSIAGGGQPQHF
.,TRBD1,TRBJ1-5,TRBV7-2,TGTGCCAGCAGCAAACAGGGGGCTTTTAATCAGCCCCAGCATTTT,CASSKQGAFNQPQHF
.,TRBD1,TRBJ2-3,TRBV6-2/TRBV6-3,TGTGCCAGCAGTTGGGGACAGGGTAGCACAGATACGCAGTATTTT,CASSWGQGSTDTQYF
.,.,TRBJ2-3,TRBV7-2,TGTGCCAGCAGCTTAGTACCCCCAGGTTTCGCAGATACGCAGTATTTT,CASSLVPPGFADTQYF
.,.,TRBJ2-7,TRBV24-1,TGTGCCACCAGTGTCGGGGGGCCTTCCGAGCAGTACTTC,CATSVGGPSEQYF
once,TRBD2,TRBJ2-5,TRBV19,TGTGCCAGTAGCTCGACTAGCGGAGAGACCCAGTACTTC,CASSSTSGETQYF
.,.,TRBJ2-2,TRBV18,TGTGCCAGCTCCGCCATGGGAGAGACCGGGGAGCTGTTTTTT,CASSAMGETGELFF
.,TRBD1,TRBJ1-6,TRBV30,TGTGCCTGGAGGGGACAGGGGTATAATTCACCCCTCCACTTT,CAWRGQGYNSPLHF
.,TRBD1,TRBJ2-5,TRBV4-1,TGCGCCAGCAGCCCCGGACAGGGTGAATGGGAGACCCAGTACTTC,CASSPGQGEWETQYF
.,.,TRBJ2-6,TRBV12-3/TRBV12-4,TGTGCCAGCAGTAATCTTGGGGCCAACGTCCTGACTTTC,CASSNLGANVLTF
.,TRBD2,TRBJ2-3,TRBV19,TGTGCCAGTAGTACAGACAGCGGGAGGGCCACAGATACGCAGTATTTT,CASSTDSGRATDTQYF
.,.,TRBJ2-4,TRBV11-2,TGTGCCAGCAGCCTCCCCGGAGGACCGCAATTAGCCAAAAACATTCAGTACTTC,CASSLPGGPQLAKNIQYF
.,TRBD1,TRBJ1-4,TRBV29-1,TGCAGCGTCGCTGACAGGGAGAATGAAAAACTGTTTTTT,CSVADRENEKLFF
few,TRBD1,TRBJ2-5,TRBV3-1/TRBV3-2,TGTGCCAGCAGCCCGGGGACAGGGGGCGACGAGACCCAGTACTTC,CASSPGTGGDETQYF
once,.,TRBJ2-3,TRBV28,TGTGCCAGCAGTTTGTGGGGGGTCGGCACAGATACGCAGTATTTT,CASSLWGVGTDTQYF
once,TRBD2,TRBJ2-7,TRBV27,TGTGCCAGCAGTTTATCGCTAGCGGGGACACGTTCGGAGCAGTACTTC,CASSLSLAGTRSEQYF
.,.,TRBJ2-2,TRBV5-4,TGTGCCAGCAGCTTGGTCGGGAGGAACACCGGGGAGCTGTTTTTT,CASSLVGRNTGELFF
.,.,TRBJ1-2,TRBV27,TGTGCCAGCACAAAGACCGGGACACCAGCTAACTATGGCTACACCTTC,CASTKTGTPANYGYTF
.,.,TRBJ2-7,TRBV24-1,TGTGCCACCAGTGTTCCCGAAAACAGGGATCCCTCCTACGAGCAGTACTTC,CATSVPENRDPSYEQYF
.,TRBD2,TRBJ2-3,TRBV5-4,TGTGCCAGCAGCTTCTCCCTAGCGGGGGCAGATACGCAGTATTTT,CASSFSLAGADTQYF
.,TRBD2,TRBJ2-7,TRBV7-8,TGTGCCAGCAGCTTTGGAACTAGCGGGGGTCCCTACGAGCAGTACTTC,CASSFGTSGGPYEQYF
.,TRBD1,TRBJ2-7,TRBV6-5,TGTGCCAGCAGTTACGGGGGACAGTACGAGCAGTACTTC,CASSYGGQYEQYF
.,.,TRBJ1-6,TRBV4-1,TGCGCCAGCAGCCCGCCAGGTATCAATTCACCCCTCCACTTT,CASSPPGINSPLHF
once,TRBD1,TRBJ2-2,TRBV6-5,TGTGCCAGCACCGCCGGGACAGGGGACACCGGGGAGCTGTTTTTT,CASTAGTGDTGELFF
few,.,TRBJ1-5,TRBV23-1,TGCGCCAGCATCGAATACGCAGGGGCCAATCAGCCCCAGCATTTT,CASIEYAGANQPQHF
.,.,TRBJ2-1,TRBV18,TGTGCCAGCTCACCACCGGATGGGCGAGTCTATGAGCAGTTCTTC,CASSPPDGRVYEQFF
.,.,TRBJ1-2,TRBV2,TGTGCCAGCAGAGGGGAGGAGAATGGCTACACCTTC,CASRGEENGYTF
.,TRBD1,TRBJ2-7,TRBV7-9,TGTGCCAGCAGCTTAGCAGGGACAGGGGCCGAGCAGTACTTC,CASSLAGTGAEQYF
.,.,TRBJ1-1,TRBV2,TGTGCCAGCACGAAAGGGGTGAACACTGAAGCTTTCTTT,CASTKGVNTEAFF
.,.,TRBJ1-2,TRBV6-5,TGTGCCAGCAGTTACTCGGGGGGGCACCGCTATGGCTACACCTTC,CASSYSGGHRYGYTF
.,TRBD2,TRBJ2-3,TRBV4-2,TGTGCCAGCAGCCAAGGGGTAGCGGGGGGGCATCCAGATACGCAGTATTTT,CASSQGVAGGHPDTQYF
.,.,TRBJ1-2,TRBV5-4,TGTGCCAGCAGCTTGGGACAGAGGACCGCTAACTATGGCTACACCTTC,CASSLGQRTANYGYTF
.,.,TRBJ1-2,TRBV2,TGTGCCAGCATGGGTCTGCAGGACTATGGCTACACCTTC,CASMGLQDYGYTF
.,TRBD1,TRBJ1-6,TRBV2,TGTGCCAGCACTCTACAGGGGGCGAATTCACCCCTCCACTTT,CASTLQGANSPLHF
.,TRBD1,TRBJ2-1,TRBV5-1,TGCGCCAGCAGCCAAGACTTGACAGGGGGCTACTACAATGAGCAGTTCTTC,CASSQDLTGGYYNEQFF
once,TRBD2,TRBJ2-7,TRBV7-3,TGTGCCAGCAGCGAGACTAGCGGGAGCGTCTACGAGCAGTACTTC,CASSETSGSVYEQYF
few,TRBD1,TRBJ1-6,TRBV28,TGTGCCAGCAGTCTCCTCGGGACAGGGGGACAGTCACCCCTCCACTTT,CASSLLGTGGQSPLHF
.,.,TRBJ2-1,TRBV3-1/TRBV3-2,TGTGCCAGCAGCCAAGAACCAGCGGCGGGGAATGAGCAGTTCTTC,CASSQEPAAGNEQFF
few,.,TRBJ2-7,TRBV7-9,TGTGCCAGCAGCCAGGGGCGTTTGGGGCAGTACTTC,CASSQGRLGQYF
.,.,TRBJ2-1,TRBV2,TGTGCCAGCAGTGAATTAATCGTGAGATACAATGAGCAGTTCTTC,CASSELIVRYNEQFF
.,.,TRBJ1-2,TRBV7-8,TGTGCCAGCAGAGAGCTAAATAACTATGGCTACACCTTC,CASRELNNYGYTF
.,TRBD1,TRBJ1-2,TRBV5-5,TGTGCCAGCAGCTTCGGGACAGGGAGAGGCTACACCTTC,CASSFGTGRGYTF
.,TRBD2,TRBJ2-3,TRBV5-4,TGTGCCAGCAGCCCCGGGACTAGCGACACAGATACGCAGTATTTT,CASSPGTSDTDTQYF